This is a list of T cell receptor beta chains from one sample in a study of CD8 T cells in ankylosing spondylitis. TCRdb called the 5' RACE reads again in MiXCR, with one record for every CDR3 protein. The sample carries fewer than 550,000 distinct CDR3 sequences, 5.3% recorded once. Sequencing was done on a sample of blood, either unsorted or a sorted T cell fraction (not recorded which). The receptors were gathered from a male donor with ankylosing spondylitis. CDR3s include the opening cysteine and the closing phenylalanine or tryptophan. D genes are given only for firm matches. Clone size is given for some rows only: seen once, a few or many times, or a class if the clone is expanded.

17	-	TRBV7-9	TRBD1	TRBJ2-6	CASSQDRERAGANVLTF	TGTGCCAGCAGCCAGGACAGGGAAAGGGCTGGGGCCAACGTCCTGACTTTC
15	many	TRBV5-1	TRBD2	TRBJ2-1	CASSADAGGYNEQFF	TGCGCCAGCAGCGCGGACGCGGGGGGCTACAATGAGCAGTTCTTC
10	many	TRBV25-1	-	TRBJ1-2	CASSESGLFF	TGTGCCAGCAGTGAATCGGGACTTTTCTTC
14	-	TRBV20-1	-	TRBJ1-5	CSVHAGGAGQPQHF	TGCAGTGTCCACGCCGGGGGGGCTGGTCAGCCCCAGCATTTT
14	many	TRBV5-1	TRBD1	TRBJ1-2	CASSWGTGLLGYTF	TGCGCCAGCAGCTGGGGGACAGGACTACTCGGCTACACCTTC
17	many	TRBV10-3	-	TRBJ1-2	CAISGGRFKGLNYGYTF	TGTGCCATCAGTGGAGGCAGATTTAAGGGTCTTAACTATGGCTACACCTTC
12	many	TRBV2	-	TRBJ2-7	CASGGSGYEQYF	TGTGCCAGCGGAGGGTCAGGTTACGAGCAGTACTTC
14	-	TRBV5-4	-	TRBJ2-6	CAISAGLGANVLTF	TGTGCCATCAGCGCTGGACTCGGAGCCAACGTCCTGACTTTC
14	many	TRBV29-1	-	TRBJ2-5	CSVDPLGRRGTQYF	TGCAGCGTTGACCCCCTGGGACGGAGAGGGACCCAGTACTTC
14	many	TRBV5-1	-	TRBJ2-3	CASTRGLLTDTQYF	TGCGCCAGCACTCGGGGCCTACTCACAGATACGCAGTATTTT
14	-	TRBV7-2	-	TRBJ1-1	CASSLNRANTEAYF	TGTGCCAGCAGCTTAAACAGAGCGAACACTGAAGCTTACTTT
15	many	TRBV5-1	TRBD2	TRBJ2-1	CASSFTSGGINEQFF	TGCGCCAGCAGCTTTACTAGCGGGGGGATTAATGAGCAGTTCTTC
14	many	TRBV2	-	TRBJ2-2	CASSGATNTGELFF	TGTGCCAGCAGTGGTGCGACGAACACCGGGGAGCTGTTTTTT
20	many	TRBV4-3	-	TRBJ2-2	CASSQAWDDRNTPGTGELFF	TGCGCCAGCAGCCAGGCCTGGGACGACAGAAATACCCCGGGCACCGGGGAGCTGTTTTTT
14	many	TRBV29-1	TRBD1	TRBJ2-7	CSVSGTGLSYEQYF	TGCAGCGTTTCCGGGACAGGGCTCTCCTACGAGCAGTACTTC
16	many	TRBV4-2	TRBD1	TRBJ2-7	CASSQIDRGLSYEQYF	TGTGCCAGCAGCCAAATTGACAGGGGGCTCTCCTACGAGCAGTACTTC
15	many	TRBV15	TRBD2	TRBJ2-3	CATSPTSGGRDTQYF	TGTGCCACCAGCCCTACTAGCGGGGGGAGAGATACGCAGTATTTT
16	-	TRBV11-2	-	TRBJ2-7	CASSSVRGDRTYEQYF	TGTGCCAGCAGCTCAGTCCGCGGGGACCGGACCTACGAGCAGTACTTC
13	few	TRBV20-1	-	TRBJ1-5	CSALGGLNQPQHF	TGCAGTGCTTTGGGGGGATTGAATCAGCCCCAGCATTTT
16	few	TRBV20-1	-	TRBJ2-7	CSARFAEATGYDEQYF	TGCAGTGCCAGATTCGCGGAGGCCACAGGGTATGACGAGCAGTACTTC
15	many	TRBV9	-	TRBJ2-7	CASSPTMAATYEQYF	TGTGCCAGCAGCCCTACTATGGCGGCAACCTACGAGCAGTACTTC
14	-	TRBV19	TRBD1	TRBJ1-1	CASSIGQGNTEAFF	TGTGCCAGTAGTATAGGACAGGGGAACACTGAAGCTTTCTTT
14	many	TRBV5-1	-	TRBJ2-1	CASSLVEGYFGGFF	TGCGCCAGCAGCTTGGTCGAGGGTTACTTTGGGGGGTTCTTC
13	many	TRBV6-1	TRBD1	TRBJ1-2	CASTGVAGGGYTF	TGTGCCAGCACCGGGGTCGCAGGGGGTGGCTACACCTTC
16	many	TRBV4-2	-	TRBJ2-1	CASSQVDGGEGGEQFF	TGTGCCAGCAGCCAAGTTGACGGGGGAGAGGGAGGTGAGCAGTTCTTC
13	many	TRBV6-6	-	TRBJ2-2	CASRWGSTGELFF	TGTGCCAGCAGGTGGGGGAGCACCGGGGAGCTGTTTTTT
16	many	TRBV4-3	-	TRBJ2-3	CASSPEFQGFMDTQYF	TGCGCCAGCAGCCCAGAGTTTCAGGGGTTCATGGATACGCAGTATTTT
13	many	TRBV6-1	-	TRBJ2-3	CASSTHPTDTQYF	TGTGCCAGCAGTACGCACCCGACAGATACGCAGTATTTT
14	many	TRBV9	-	TRBJ1-5	CASSVGGAGQPQHF	TGTGCCAGCAGCGTCGGGGGCGCGGGTCAGCCCCAGCATTTT
14	many	TRBV7-9	TRBD1	TRBJ2-7	CASSLEGTGGEQYF	TGTGCCAGCAGCTTAGAAGGGACAGGGGGCGAGCAGTACTTC
14	many	TRBV5-6	-	TRBJ1-2	CASSRGGWLDGYTF	TGTGCCAGCAGCCGCGGGGGCTGGTTGGATGGCTACACCTTC
16	few	TRBV27	-	TRBJ2-1	CASSLSPGTSSNEQFF	TGTGCCAGCAGTTTATCTCCCGGGACATCTAGTAATGAGCAGTTCTTC
15	many	TRBV7-2	-	TRBJ1-1	CASSSRATAYTEAFF	TGTGCCAGCAGCTCTAGGGCGACAGCCTACACTGAAGCTTTCTTT
17	many	TRBV4-1	-	TRBJ2-3	CASSQVGRRGGPDTQYF	TGCGCCAGCAGCCAAGTCGGTCGCAGGGGCGGCCCAGATACGCAGTATTTT
16	many	TRBV27	-	TRBJ1-6	CASSRLGVLGNSPLHF	TGTGCCAGCAGCAGACTAGGGGTCCTAGGCAATTCACCCCTCCACTTT
16	many	TRBV9	-	TRBJ2-3	CASSVSGGAFTDTQYF	TGTGCCAGCAGCGTATCTGGGGGGGCTTTCACAGATACGCAGTATTTT
15	-	TRBV4-2	-	TRBJ1-5	CASSLDLTGSQPQHF	TGTGCCAGCAGCCTTGATTTGACAGGCAGTCAGCCCCAGCATTTT
18	many	TRBV24-1	TRBD2	TRBJ2-1	CATSDRASGASSYNEQFF	TGTGCCACCAGTGATAGGGCTAGCGGAGCAAGCTCCTACAATGAGCAGTTCTTC
13	many	TRBV28	-	TRBJ2-7	CASSPRTILVKYF	TGTGCCAGCAGCCCCAGGACGATCCTAGTGAAGTACTTC
15	many	TRBV4-2	-	TRBJ2-3	CASSQVELLTDTQYF	TGTGCCAGCAGCCAAGTAGAACTTCTCACAGATACGCAGTATTTT
12	many	TRBV7-9	-	TRBJ2-7	CASSPLRYEQYF	TGTGCCAGCAGTCCTTTACGCTACGAGCAGTACTTC
16	few	TRBV7-6	-	TRBJ1-1	CASSLMNGVSGTEAFF	TGTGCCAGCAGCTTAATGAACGGGGTGTCGGGCACTGAAGCTTTCTTT
14	-	TRBV3-1	-	TRBJ1-2	CASSLLALSYGYTF	TGTGCCAGCAGCCTCCTAGCCCTCTCCTATGGCTACACCTTC
18	few	TRBV4-2	-	TRBJ2-3	CASSQALWVLEGTDTQYF	TGTGCCAGCAGCCAAGCGCTGTGGGTACTTGAGGGAACAGATACGCAGTATTTT